This T cell receptor beta chain was sequenced in a study of molecular identifiers for immune sequencing clone quantification. The junction had 8 bases not matched to a gene; V was cut back by 5 bases and J by 4 bases. Germline CDR1 and CDR2: MNHEY and SVGAGI. This CDR3 is built from 15 residues. Each CDR3 protein gets one entry after TCRdb re-called the PCR reads with MiXCR. Seen here are approximately 590,000 distinct CDR3 sequences, over 25% observed once, and the top ten hold around 0.78%. V and J are TRBV6-5 and TRBJ2-1, with 7 bases aligning to TRBD1. This TCR derives from a human donor in good health. Some libraries in this study had Jurkat cell RNA spiked in. The specimen was naive CD8+ T cells from blood, with Jurkat cell RNA spiked in. Documented subset: FACS-sorted CD8+CD4-CCR7+CD45RA+ naive T cells. CDR3 sequence reads: CASSPPRTGYNEQFF. CDR3 sequence (DNA): TGTGCCAGCAGTCCCCCACGGACAGGTTACAATGAGCAGTTCTTC.